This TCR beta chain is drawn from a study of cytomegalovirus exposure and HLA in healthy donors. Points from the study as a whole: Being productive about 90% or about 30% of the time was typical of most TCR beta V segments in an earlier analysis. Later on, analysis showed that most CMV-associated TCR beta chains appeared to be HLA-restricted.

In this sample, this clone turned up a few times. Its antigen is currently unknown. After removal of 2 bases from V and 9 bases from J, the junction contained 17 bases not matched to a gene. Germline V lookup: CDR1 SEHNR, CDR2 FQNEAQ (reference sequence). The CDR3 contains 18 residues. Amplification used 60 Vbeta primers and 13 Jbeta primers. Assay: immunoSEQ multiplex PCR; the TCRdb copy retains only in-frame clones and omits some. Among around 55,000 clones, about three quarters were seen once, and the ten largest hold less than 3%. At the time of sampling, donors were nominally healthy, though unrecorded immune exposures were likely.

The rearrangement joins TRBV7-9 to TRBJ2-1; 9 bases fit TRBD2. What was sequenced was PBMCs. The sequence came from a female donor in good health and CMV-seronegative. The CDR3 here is CASSLNAGGPIVLGEQFF. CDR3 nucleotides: TGTGCCAGCAGCTTAAATGCGGGGGGGCCGATAGTCCTCGGTGAGCAGTTCTTC.